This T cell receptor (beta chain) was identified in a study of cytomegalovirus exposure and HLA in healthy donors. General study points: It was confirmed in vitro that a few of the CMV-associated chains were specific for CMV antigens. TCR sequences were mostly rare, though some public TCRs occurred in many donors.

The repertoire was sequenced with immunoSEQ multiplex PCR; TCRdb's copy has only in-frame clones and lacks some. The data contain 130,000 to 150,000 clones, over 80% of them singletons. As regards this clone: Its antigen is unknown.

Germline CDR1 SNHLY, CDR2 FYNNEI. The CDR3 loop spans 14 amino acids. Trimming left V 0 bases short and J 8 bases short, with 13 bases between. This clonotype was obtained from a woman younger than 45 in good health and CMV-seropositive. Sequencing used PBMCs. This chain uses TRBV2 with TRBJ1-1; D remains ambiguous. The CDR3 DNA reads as TGTGCCAGCAGTGAAGCGCTTCGGACTCCCGAAGCTTTCTTT. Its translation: CASSEALRTPEAFF. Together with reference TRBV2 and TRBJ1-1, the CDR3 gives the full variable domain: EPEVTQTPSHQVTQMGQEVILRCVPISNHLYFYWYRQILGQKVEFLVSFYNNEISEKSEIFDDQFSVERPDGSNFTLKIRSTKLEDSAMYFCASSEALRTPEAFFGQGTRLTVV.